This T cell receptor beta chain appears in the sequencing data of a study of pediatric ulcerative colitis. The CDR3 runs to 12 residues. Per germline, CDR1 SNHLY and CDR2 FYNNEI. The V end lost 5 bases, the J end lost 3 bases, and 7 bases lay between the germline ends. The method was immunoSEQ multiplex PCR; TCRdb's version includes in-frame clones alone and lacks a portion of them. The sample has roughly 37,000 clones; 70% to 90% are singletons. This TCR derives from a girl aged 10 to 17 with moderate ulcerative colitis. The chain is built from TRBV2 and TRBJ1-1; D might be TRBD1 (5 bases). Sequencing used blood. CDR3 DNA: TGTGCCAGCAGTAAGGGGTACACTGAAGCTTTCTTT. This sequence encodes CASSKGYTEAFF.